A selection of T cell receptor beta chains follows, all from one sample in a study of graft-versus-host responses after intestinal transplantation. Antigen specificity for these receptors is unknown. Profiling relied on immunoSEQ multiplex PCR, and the TCRdb table lists in-frame clones only, not all of them. The table has 110,000 to 150,000 clones, about nine tenths seen once. Sequences were derived from unstimulated CD4+ T cells sorted from spleen or lymph node cells, sampled before intestinal transplant. The receptors were gathered from a human donor who received an intestinal transplant. Both conserved end residues are part of each CDR3. Fields, in order: D gene, clone size, V gene, J gene, CDR3 protein, CDR3 DNA. The D gene is left open where the match is weak. Not all rows give a size; the values are once, few, many and, for expanded clones, a class.

D gene: TRBD2; clone size: NA; V gene: TRBV28; J gene: TRBJ2-3; CDR3 protein: CASSFGTSGTGTQYF; CDR3 DNA: TGTGCCAGCAGTTTCGGGACTAGCGGGACAGGTACGCAGTATTTT
D gene: NA; clone size: NA; V gene: TRBV6-5; J gene: TRBJ2-3; CDR3 protein: CASRRGRTDTQYF; CDR3 DNA: TGTGCCAGCCGCAGGGGGAGGACAGATACGCAGTATTTT
D gene: NA; clone size: NA; V gene: TRBV18; J gene: TRBJ1-2; CDR3 protein: CASSPPNRPYGYTF; CDR3 DNA: TGTGCCAGCTCACCACCGAACAGGCCCTATGGCTACACCTTC
D gene: NA; clone size: NA; V gene: TRBV5-1; J gene: TRBJ2-7; CDR3 protein: CASSEPSSYEQYF; CDR3 DNA: TGCGCCAGCTCCGAGCCCAGCTCCTACGAGCAGTACTTC
D gene: NA; clone size: NA; V gene: TRBV10-3; J gene: TRBJ2-5; CDR3 protein: CAISELGETQYF; CDR3 DNA: TGTGCCATCAGTGAGTTGGGGGAGACCCAGTACTTC
D gene: NA; clone size: NA; V gene: TRBV7-8; J gene: TRBJ2-7; CDR3 protein: CASSLRELSYEQYF; CDR3 DNA: TGTGCCAGCAGCTTAAGGGAGCTCTCCTACGAGCAGTACTTC
D gene: NA; clone size: NA; V gene: TRBV7-2; J gene: TRBJ1-2; CDR3 protein: CASSLRVGLNYGYTF; CDR3 DNA: TGTGCCAGCAGCTTAAGGGTCGGGTTGAACTATGGCTACACCTTC
D gene: TRBD2; clone size: once; V gene: TRBV7-7; J gene: TRBJ2-7; CDR3 protein: CASSLRGGSEQYF; CDR3 DNA: TGTGCCAGCAGCTTACGGGGCGGGAGTGAGCAGTACTTC
D gene: NA; clone size: NA; V gene: TRBV30; J gene: TRBJ1-3; CDR3 protein: CAWIAGNTIYF; CDR3 DNA: TGTGCCTGGATAGCTGGAAACACCATATATTTT
D gene: NA; clone size: NA; V gene: TRBV11-1; J gene: TRBJ2-1; CDR3 protein: CASSLDGGVYNEQFF; CDR3 DNA: TGTGCCAGCAGCTTAGACGGCGGAGTCTACAATGAGCAGTTCTTC